This T cell receptor beta chain was sequenced during a study of T cell responses to AZD1222 COVID-19 vaccine. Study in general: Recipients boosted at about 4 weeks or about 12 weeks are pooled. Study-level results: The donors showed a predominance of white British ancestry and of females, with possible underestimation of clonal diversity. The span of vaccine-associated CD4 TCRs extended across spike, with dominance at 160-218 and 743-854.

Trimming took off 4 bases at V and 5 bases at J, with 5 bases between the two ends. Germline V gene data show CDR1 as SQVTM and CDR2 as ANQGSEA. The CDR3 is 11 amino acids. Points on this clone: Its antigen remains unidentified.

Clones were sequenced by immunoSEQ multiplex PCR, and TCRdb holds only the in-frame ones, with some missing. The data show 55,000 to 85,000 clones, 80% to 85% seen once. The gene calls are TRBV29-1 and TRBJ1-4; unclear D gene. The TCR sequence derives from an adult in good health. The specimen comprised peripheral blood, sampled on day 0 of AZD1222 vaccination. The CDR3: CSVGRNEKLFF. CDR3 sequence (DNA): TGCAGCGTTGGCAGAAATGAAAAACTGTTTTTT.